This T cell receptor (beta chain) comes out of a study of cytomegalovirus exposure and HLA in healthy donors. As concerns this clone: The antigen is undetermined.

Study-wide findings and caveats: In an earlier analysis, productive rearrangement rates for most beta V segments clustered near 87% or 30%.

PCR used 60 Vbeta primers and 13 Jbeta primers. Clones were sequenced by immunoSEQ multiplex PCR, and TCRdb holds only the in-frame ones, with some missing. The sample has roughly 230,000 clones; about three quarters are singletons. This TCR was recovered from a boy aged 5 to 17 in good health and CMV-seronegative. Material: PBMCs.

The chain's CDR3 is CSASNRAGYTF. As DNA, the CDR3 is TGCAGTGCTAGTAACAGGGCCGGCTACACCTTC. This chain joins TRBV20-1 and TRBJ1-2; TRBD1 is a possible D gene (6 bases). V was shortened by 3 bases and J by 8 bases, with 10 bases between the two germline ends. This CDR3 contains 11 residues. Germline CDR1 and CDR2: DFQATT and SNEGSKA (reference sequence).